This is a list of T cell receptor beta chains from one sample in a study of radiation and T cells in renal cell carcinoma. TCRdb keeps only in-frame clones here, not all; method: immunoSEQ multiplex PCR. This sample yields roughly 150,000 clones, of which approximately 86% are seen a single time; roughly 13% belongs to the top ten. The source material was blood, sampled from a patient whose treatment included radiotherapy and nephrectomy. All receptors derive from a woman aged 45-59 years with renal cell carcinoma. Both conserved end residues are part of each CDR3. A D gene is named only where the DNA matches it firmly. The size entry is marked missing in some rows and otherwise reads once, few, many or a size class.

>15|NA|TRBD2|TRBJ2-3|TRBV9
TGTGCCAGCAGCTCGGCGGGGGGGCGGGGAGATACGCAGTATTTT
CASSSAGGRGDTQYF
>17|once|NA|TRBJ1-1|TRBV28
TGTGCCAGCAACTCCCCACCTCGTCGCAGATTGAACACTGAAGCTTTCTTT
CASNSPPRRRLNTEAFF
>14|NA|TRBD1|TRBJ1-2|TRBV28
TGTGCCAGCAGACCACCGACAGGGTTCTCTGGCTACACCTTC
CASRPPTGFSGYTF
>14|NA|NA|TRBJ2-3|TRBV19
TGTGCCAGTAATGAGCGGCGAATCACAGATACGCAGTATTTT
CASNERRITDTQYF
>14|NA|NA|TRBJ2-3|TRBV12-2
TGTGCAAGTCGCTTAGCGGATATCTGGGAAACGCAGTATTTT
CASRLADIWETQYF
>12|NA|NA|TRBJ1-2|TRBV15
TGTGCCACCAGCAGAAAAAACTATGGCTACACCTTC
CATSRKNYGYTF
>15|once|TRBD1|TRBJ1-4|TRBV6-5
TGTGCCAGCAGGCCCACAGGGGCAACTAATGAAAAACTGTTTTTT
CASRPTGATNEKLFF
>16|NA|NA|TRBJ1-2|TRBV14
TGTGCCAGCAGCCCTAGACACGGACAGATTAACTATGGCTACACCTTC
CASSPRHGQINYGYTF
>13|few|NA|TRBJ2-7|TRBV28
TGTGCCAGCACCTCCCCCACACCCTACGAGCAGTACTTC
CASTSPTPYEQYF
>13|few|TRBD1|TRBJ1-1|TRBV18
TGTGCCAGCTCAATACAGGGGGCCGCTGAAGCTTTCTTT
CASSIQGAAEAFF
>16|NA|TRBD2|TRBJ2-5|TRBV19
TGTGCCAGTAGTACGGGACTAGCGGGGGGGCAAGAGACCCAGTACTTC
CASSTGLAGGQETQYF
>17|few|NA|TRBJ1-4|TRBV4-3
TGCGCCAGCAGCCAAGATCGGGACGATGCAACTAATGAAAAACTGTTTTTT
CASSQDRDDATNEKLFF
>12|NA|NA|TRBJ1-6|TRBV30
TGTGCCTGGACCTGGGGGTCCTCACCCCTCCACTTT
CAWTWGSSPLHF
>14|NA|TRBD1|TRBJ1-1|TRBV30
TGTGCCTGGAGGACAGGGGCCATGAACACTGAAGCTTTCTTT
CAWRTGAMNTEAFF
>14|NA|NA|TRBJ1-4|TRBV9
TGTGCCAGCAGCACAGGGTCAACTAATGAAAAACTGTTTTTT
CASSTGSTNEKLFF
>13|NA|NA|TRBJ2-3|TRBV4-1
TGCGCCAGCAGCCCCGGATTCACAGATACGCAGTATTTT
CASSPGFTDTQYF
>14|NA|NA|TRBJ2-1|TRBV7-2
TGTGCCAGCAGCTTAGCAGGACACGACAATGAGCAGTTCTTC
CASSLAGHDNEQFF
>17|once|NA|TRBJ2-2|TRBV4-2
TGTGCCAGCAGCCAAGCCCTACTAGCCAGGGGGACCGGGGAGCTGTTTTTT
CASSQALLARGTGELFF
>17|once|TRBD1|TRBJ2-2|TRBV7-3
TGTGCCAGCAGCTCCCGCTCACGGGACAGCTTCACCGGGGAGCTGTTTTTT
CASSSRSRDSFTGELFF
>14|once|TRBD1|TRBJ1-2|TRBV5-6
TGTGCCAGCAGCCCGACAGGGTCCGCTCGTGGCTACACCTTC
CASSPTGSARGYTF
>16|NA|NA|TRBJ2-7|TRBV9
TGTGCCAGCAGCGACCGCAGGGGGGGGAGCTCCTACGAGCAGTACTTC
CASSDRRGGSSYEQYF
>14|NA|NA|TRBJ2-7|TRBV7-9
TGTGCCAGCAGCGCCCGTGAGGGGAGCGACGAGCAGTACTTC
CASSAREGSDEQYF
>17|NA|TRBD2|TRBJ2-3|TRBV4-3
TGCGCCAGCAGCCAAGATCGGGCTAGCGGGGGCACAGATACGCAGTATTTT
CASSQDRASGGTDTQYF
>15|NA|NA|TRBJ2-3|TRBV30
TGTGCCTGGAACACTGTGGGGGGAAGCACAGATACGCAGTATTTT
CAWNTVGGSTDTQYF
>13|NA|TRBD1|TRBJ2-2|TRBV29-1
TGCAGCTCCTCGGACAGGGGCGGCGGGGAGCTGTTTTTT
CSSSDRGGGELFF
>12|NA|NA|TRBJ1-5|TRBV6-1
TGTGCCAGCACCCGAGACGGGCAGCCCCAGCATTTT
CASTRDGQPQHF
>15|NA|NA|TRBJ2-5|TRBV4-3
TGCGCCAGCAGCCTCTCTGGGGGCAAGGGAGAGACCCAGTACTTC
CASSLSGGKGETQYF
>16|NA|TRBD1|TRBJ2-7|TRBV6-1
TGTGCCAGCAGAGAAGGACAGGGAATTTTCCCTTACGAGCAGTACTTC
CASREGQGIFPYEQYF
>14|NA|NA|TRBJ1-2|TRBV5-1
TGCGCCAGCAGAAGGCGCACTACTAACTATGGCTACACCTTC
CASRRRTTNYGYTF
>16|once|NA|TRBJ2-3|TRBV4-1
TGCGCCAGCAGCCAGATTAACCTCGTATACACAGATACGCAGTATTTT
CASSQINLVYTDTQYF
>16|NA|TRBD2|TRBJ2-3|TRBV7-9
TGTGCCAGCAGCTTCGGACTAGCGGGGCACACAGATACGCAGTATTTT
CASSFGLAGHTDTQYF
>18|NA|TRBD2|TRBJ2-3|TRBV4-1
TGCGCCAGCAGATACATTGGGTGGGGTAGCGGGGACACAGATACGCAGTATTTT
CASRYIGWGSGDTDTQYF
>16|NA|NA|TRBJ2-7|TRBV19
TGTGCCAGTAGTATAGGTCTACGGGACGGTAACTACGAGCAGTACTTC
CASSIGLRDGNYEQYF
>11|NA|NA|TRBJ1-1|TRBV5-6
TGTGCCAGCAGTCGGAACACTGAAGCTTTCTTT
CASSRNTEAFF
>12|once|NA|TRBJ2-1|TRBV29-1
TGCAGCGTTGAAGCCGGGTTCGGTGAGCAGTTCTTC
CSVEAGFGEQFF
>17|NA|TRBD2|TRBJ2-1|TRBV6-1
TGTGCCAGCAGTGAAGCCCACACTAGCGGGGCCTACAATGAGCAGTTCTTC
CASSEAHTSGAYNEQFF
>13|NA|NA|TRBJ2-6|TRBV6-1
TGTGCCACAGAGAGCTCTGGGGCCAACGTCCTGACTTTC
CATESSGANVLTF
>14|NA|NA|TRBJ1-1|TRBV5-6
TGTGCCAGCAGCTTACCAGGGGAGAACACTGAAGCTTTCTTT
CASSLPGENTEAFF
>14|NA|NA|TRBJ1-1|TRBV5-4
TGTGCCAGCAGCTCGGGCGTCACGGGCACTGAAGCTTTCTTT
CASSSGVTGTEAFF
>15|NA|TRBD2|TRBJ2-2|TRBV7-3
TGTGCCAGCAGCAGGGGACTAGCGGGGGCCGGGGAGCTGTTTTTT
CASSRGLAGAGELFF
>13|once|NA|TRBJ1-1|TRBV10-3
TGTGCCATCAAGGTGGCGGTGAACACTGAAGCTTTCTTT
CAIKVAVNTEAFF
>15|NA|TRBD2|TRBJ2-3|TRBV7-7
TGTGCTAGCAGCTTTTCAGCGGGGGGCACAGATACGCAGTATTTT
CASSFSAGGTDTQYF
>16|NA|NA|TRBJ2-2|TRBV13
TGTGCCAGCATGCCCCTGGGCAGGGTGTTCACCGGGGAGCTGTTTTTT
CASMPLGRVFTGELFF
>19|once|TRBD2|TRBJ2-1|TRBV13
TGTGCCAGCAGCTCACCTATCACCGGGACTAGCGGGTTCTACAATGAGCAGTTCTTC
CASSSPITGTSGFYNEQFF